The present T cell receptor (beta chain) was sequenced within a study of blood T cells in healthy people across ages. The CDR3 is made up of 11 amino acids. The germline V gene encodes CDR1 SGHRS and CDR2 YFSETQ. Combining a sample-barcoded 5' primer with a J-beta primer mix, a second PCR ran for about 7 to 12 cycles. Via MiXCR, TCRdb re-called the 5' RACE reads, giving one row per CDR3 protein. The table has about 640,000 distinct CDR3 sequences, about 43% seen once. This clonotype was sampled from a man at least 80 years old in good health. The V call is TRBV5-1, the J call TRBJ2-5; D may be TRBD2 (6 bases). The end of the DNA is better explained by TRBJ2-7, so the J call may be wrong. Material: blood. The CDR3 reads CASGRENEQYF. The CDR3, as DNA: TGCGCCAGCGGTCGGGAGAACGAGCAGTACTTC.